This T cell receptor (beta chain) was captured in a study of blood T cell repertoires in COVID-19. Whole-study context: T cells, B-cell-depleted T cells, or PBMCs supplied cDNA or gDNA.

With 10 bases clipped from V and 5 bases from J, the junction kept 7 bases outside the gene matches. The CDR3 covers 12 residues. Per the germline V gene, CDR1 is MNHEY and CDR2 is SVGAGI. Cohort 3 donors counted as recovered after two negative PCRs, clearance, or resolved symptoms. Authors' processing steps: Using reference gene primer amplification, nucleated cell counts were estimated. Here immunoSEQ multiplex PCR was the method, and the copy in TCRdb shows in-frame clones only, minus some. The D gene and trimming were derived from the DNA, and the V and J assignments and clone size from that table. The top ten hold roughly 2.6% of the sample, which has some 320,000 clones, around 90% seen once.

The chain recombines TRBV6-5 with TRBJ2-5; 7 bases line up with TRBD1. Sequenced sample: PBMCs or T cells enriched from blood (not recorded which). The TCR sequence derives from a man aged 55 to 70 who had recovered from COVID-19. DNA of the CDR3: TGTGCCACCACAGGGGTAGGCGAGACCCAGTACTTC. It codes for CATTGVGETQYF.